One sample yielded the 18 T cell receptor beta chains listed below, sequenced in a study of shared clonotypes between healthy human individuals. Clones were read by immunoSEQ multiplex PCR, and TCRdb kept only the in-frame ones, dropping some. The profile shows some 1 million clones, more than 60% of them singletons. The sample taken for sequencing was memory CD4+ T cells sorted from blood. Subset indicated: CD45RA-negative fraction. The receptors were gathered from a man between 18 and 29 years old in good health.

V is TRBV7-2 and J is TRBJ1-4; D possibly corresponds to TRBD1 (5 bases). The ends were cut back, 5 bases at V and 10 bases at J, with 14 bases in the middle. The CDR3 is made up of 13 amino acids. Germline CDR1 and CDR2: SGHTA and FQGNSA. For the CDR3, the DNA is TGTGCCAGCAGCATCCGGGACCTAGGAAAACTGTTTTTT. As protein: CASSIRDLGKLFF.

This rearrangement joins TRBV6-1 to TRBJ1-5; D gene unclear. The CDR3 spans 16 residues. Per the germline V gene, CDR1 is MNHNS and CDR2 is SASEGT. The V gene lost 3 bases and the J gene lost 0 bases, with 12 bases spanning the gap. The CDR3 DNA is TGTGCCAGCAGTGAGAGTGGGGTTTATAGCAATCAGCCCCAGCATTTT. Translation: CASSESGVYSNQPQHF.

This rearrangement joins TRBV2 to TRBJ2-2; TRBD2 agrees at 7 bases. From germline, CDR1 is SNHLY and CDR2 FYNNEI. V dropped 0 bases and J dropped 6; count of bases not matched to a gene: 7. This CDR3 is 16 amino acids long. The CDR3 here is CASSEAARGGAGELFF. The CDR3 nucleotides read TGTGCCAGCAGTGAAGCGGCAAGGGGAGGGGCCGGGGAGCTGTTTTTT.

The table lists this clone with a count of one. This sequence joins TRBV11-2 and TRBJ2-5, with 10 bases that match TRBD2. This CDR3 is built from 16 residues. Unmatched junction bases numbered 3, after V lost 1 base and J lost 1 base. The germline CDR1 and CDR2 sequences are SGHAT and FQNNGV. CDR3 loop: CASSLGASGGQETQYF. The CDR3 DNA reads as TGTGCCAGCAGCTTAGGCGCTAGCGGGGGCCAAGAGACCCAGTACTTC.

Here the CDR3 reads CASSMGAGGPTDTQYF. CDR3 nucleotides: TGTGCCAGCAGTATGGGAGCGGGGGGACCCACAGATACGCAGTATTTT. The gene calls are TRBV2 and TRBJ2-3, with 9 bases that match TRBD2. The V segment lost 5 bases and the J segment 2 bases; nucleotides outside the gene matches: 8. CDR1 and CDR2 from the germline V gene are SNHLY and FYNNEI. This CDR3 is built from 16 residues. The full variable domain, completed using reference TRBV2 and TRBJ2-3, is EPEVTQTPSHQVTQMGQEVILRCVPISNHLYFYWYRQILGQKVEFLVSFYNNEISEKSEIFDDQFSVERPDGSNFTLKIRSTKLEDSAMYFCASSMGAGGPTDTQYFGPGTRLTVL.

This rearrangement joins TRBV7-8 to TRBJ2-7, with 8 bases that match TRBD2. The germline V gene encodes CDR1 SGHVS and CDR2 FQNEAQ. The CDR3 contains 16 residues. After removal of 4 bases from V and 4 bases from J, the junction contained 12 bases not matched to a gene. The CDR3 DNA reads TGTGCCAGCAGCTCTCTCGGGCGGGAGGAATCTTACGAGCAGTACTTC. It translates to CASSSLGREESYEQYF.

There are a few counts of this clone. This rearrangement joins TRBV5-1 to TRBJ2-1; 7 bases are shared with TRBD1. V lost 2 bases to trimming and J lost 4 bases; unmatched junction nucleotides: 6. The CDR3 loop spans 15 amino acids. From germline, CDR1 is SGHRS and CDR2 YFSETQ. CDR3 in DNA: TGCGCCAGCAGCTTAGGGACAGCCAATTACAATGAGCAGTTCTTC. Protein: CASSLGTANYNEQFF.

This sequence joins TRBV5-5 and TRBJ2-5, with no clear D. Germline CDR1 is SGHKS and CDR2 is YYEKEE (reference sequence). The CDR3 is made up of 13 amino acids. The germline V and J ends were trimmed by 4 bases and 4 bases, with 11 bases remaining between them. CDR3 coding DNA: TGTGCCAGCAGCCTTGATTCATCAGAGACCCAGTACTTC. Protein: CASSLDSSETQYF.

The J gene is TRBJ2-7, the V gene TRBV10-3, with 12 bases lining up with TRBD2. V was pared by 6 bases and J by 5 bases, with 5 bases of the junction left unmatched. Germline V gives CDR1 ENHRY, CDR2 SYGVKD. CDR3 length: 14 amino acids. CDR3 DNA: TGTGCCATCAGGTTGACTAGCGGGAGCGACGAGCAGTACTTC. It encodes CAIRLTSGSDEQYF.

This clone showed up many times. This chain links TRBV30 with TRBJ1-1, with 10 bases matching TRBD1. V gave up 4 bases and J gave up 11 bases; unmatched junction bases: 7. This CDR3 is 12 amino acids long. Germline V gene sequence: CDR1 GTSNPN, CDR2 SVGIG (reference sequence). The CDR3 DNA reads as TGTGCCTGGACCCGGGACAGGGGTGAGGCTTTCTTT. Translated: CAWTRDRGEAFF.

The V gene is TRBV19, the J gene TRBJ2-1; 10 nucleotides match TRBD2. Germline loops: CDR1 LNHDA, CDR2 SQIVND (reference sequence). The V gene end was trimmed by 7 bases and the J gene end by 7 bases; junction bases not matched to a gene: 7. This CDR3 has 14 residues. DNA for the CDR3: TGTGCCAGTACCTTAGCGGGAGGTGGTAATGAGCAGTTCTTC. Its translation: CASTLAGGGNEQFF.

The chain couples TRBV21-1 to TRBJ1-1; the table's D gene call, TRBD1, was not cross checked with the DNA. TRBV21-1 is noted as a pseudogene. CDR3 length: 14 residues. CDR3 sequence reads: CASSPGGGNTEAFF. The CDR3 DNA reads as TGTGCCAGCAGCCCAGGGGGCGGGAACACTGAAGCTTTCTTT.

About this clone itself: The same CDR3 arises from other DNA sequences in this sample as well. The chain uses TRBV5-1 and TRBJ2-5; the match to TRBD1 covers 8 bases. V dropped 0 bases and J dropped 4; count of bases not matched to a gene: 2. Germline values: CDR1 SGHRS, CDR2 YFSETQ. The CDR3 length is 14 residues. The CDR3 DNA reads TGCGCCAGCAGCTTGGCTGGACAGGGAGAGACCCAGTACTTC. Its translation is CASSLAGQGETQYF.

V gene TRBV9 combines with J gene TRBJ2-5, with 8 bases identical to TRBD2. Trimming took 4 bases from V and 5 from J; bases not matched to a gene: 10. This CDR3 spans 15 amino acids. Germline assignment: CDR1 SGDLS and CDR2 YYNGEE. For the CDR3, the DNA is TGTGCCAGCAGCTCAGATAGCGGGGCCACGGAGACCCAGTACTTC. Translating it yields CASSSDSGATETQYF.

V usage is TRBV30 and J usage is TRBJ2-7; TRBD1 agrees at 7 bases. V lost 8 bases, J lost 5 bases, and 12 bases stayed unmatched. Germline V gives CDR1 GTSNPN, CDR2 SVGIG (reference sequence). This CDR3 contains 13 residues. The CDR3 spells CALTGQALHEQYF. Written as DNA, the CDR3 is TGTGCCCTTACCGGACAGGCCCTCCACGAGCAGTACTTC.

The chain joins TRBV20-1 to TRBJ1-2, with a tentative D call TRBD1 (6 bases). The germline V gene has CDR1 DFQATT and CDR2 SNEGSKA (reference sequence). The CDR3 extends over 11 amino acids. V gave up 8 bases and J gave up 6 bases, with 13 bases separating them. This CDR3 is CSTQGQNGYTF. The CDR3 DNA reads as TGCAGTACCCAGGGACAAAATGGCTACACCTTC.

This chain joins TRBV18 and TRBJ2-5, with D possibly being TRBD2 (5 bases). Per germline, CDR1 KGHSH and CDR2 LQKENI. V was pared by 1 base and J by 2 bases, with 11 bases between. The CDR3 sequence is 15 residues long. The CDR3 here is CASSPRHGEQETQYF. CDR3 sequence (DNA): TGTGCCAGCTCACCACGTCACGGGGAACAAGAGACCCAGTACTTC.

Notes on this clone: Since a much larger clone is just one base distant, this may be a read error. The same CDR3 is also encoded by other DNA sequences in this sample. The chain has TRBV18 and TRBJ1-2, with 7 bases identical to TRBD1. CDR1 KGHSH and CDR2 LQKENI come from the germline V gene. Trimming cost V 3 bases and J 3 bases; bases outside gene matches: 1. CDR3 length equals 13 residues. CDR3 sequence reads: CASSPGQDYGYTF. In DNA form, the CDR3 reads TGTGCCAGCTCACCCGGACAGGACTATGGCTACACCTTC. Looking up the rest from reference TRBV18 and TRBJ1-2 gives the full variable domain: NAGVMQNPRHLVRRRGQEARLRCSPMKGHSHVYWYRQLPEEGLKFMVYLQKENIIDESGMPKERFSAEFPKEGPSILRIQQVVRGDSAAYFCASSPGQDYGYTFGSGTRLTVV.